What follows describes a single T cell receptor beta chain. The data were obtained in a study of blood T cell repertoires in COVID-19. CDR1 is LNHDA and CDR2 is SQIVND in the germline V gene (reference sequence). The CDR3 covers 17 residues. The trim removed 5 bases at V and 4 bases at J, leaving 14 bases unmatched. Sequencing was performed with immunoSEQ multiplex PCR; in TCRdb, only in-frame clones are kept and a portion is missing. Of approximately 240,000 clones detected, about 85% appear once; the ten largest clones hold over 5.5%. The sequence was collected from a woman between 55 and 75 years old with active or convalescent COVID-19. The chain joins TRBV19 to TRBJ1-2; TRBD1 agrees at 9 bases. The sequencing sample was made of peripheral blood. The CDR3 DNA follows: TGTGCCAGTAGTGCCGAAAGAAACAGGGGGCTGATCTATGGCTACACCTTC. Its protein product is CASSAERNRGLIYGYTF.